This T cell receptor (beta chain) was recorded in a study of T cell responses to AZD1222 COVID-19 vaccine. The overall study: Second-dose intervals near 4 or 12 weeks were combined.

Details on this clone: The antigen remains undetermined.

Profiling relied on immunoSEQ multiplex PCR, and the TCRdb table lists in-frame clones only, not all of them. The sample has tens of thousands of clones; approximately 84% are singletons. V shed 2 bases, J shed 2 bases, and the junction held 5 bases outside the gene matches. The CDR3 runs to 15 residues. Germline-derived CDR1 and CDR2 are MNHEY and SVGEGT. Study-level results: Sampled repertoires all dated from after the peak T cell response. White British people made up most donors, females outnumbered males, and clonal diversity was possibly underestimated. Only five or six individuals given AZD1222 were seropositive at baseline.

V usage is TRBV6-2 or TRBV6-3 and J usage is TRBJ2-7, with 8 bases matching TRBD1. The sequencing used peripheral blood, collected on day 0 of AZD1222 vaccination. The receptor was isolated from an adult in good health. The CDR3 DNA sequence: TGTGCCAGCAGTTACCCGACAGGGGTTACCTACGAGCAGTACTTC. This translates into CASSYPTGVTYEQYF.